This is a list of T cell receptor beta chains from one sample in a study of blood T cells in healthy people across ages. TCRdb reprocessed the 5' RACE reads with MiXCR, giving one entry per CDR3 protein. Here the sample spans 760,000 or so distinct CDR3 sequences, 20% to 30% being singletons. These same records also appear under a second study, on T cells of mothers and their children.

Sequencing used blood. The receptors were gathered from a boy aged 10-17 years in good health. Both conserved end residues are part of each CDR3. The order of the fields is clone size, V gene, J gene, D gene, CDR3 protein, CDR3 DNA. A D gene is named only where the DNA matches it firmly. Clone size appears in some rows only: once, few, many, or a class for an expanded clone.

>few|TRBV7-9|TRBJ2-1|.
CASSPSWRGPPGDYNEQFF
TGTGCCAGCAGCCCCTCTTGGCGGGGGCCCCCCGGCGATTACAATGAGCAGTTCTTC
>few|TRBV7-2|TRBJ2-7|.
CASSLVSTSSYEQYF
TGTGCCAGCAGCTTAGTGTCTACGAGCTCCTACGAGCAGTACTTC
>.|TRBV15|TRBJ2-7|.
CATSRDRGGRYEQYF
TGTGCCACCAGCAGAGACCGTGGAGGAAGATACGAGCAGTACTTC
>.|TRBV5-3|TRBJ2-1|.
CARSLPLSRGDEQFF
TGTGCCAGAAGCTTGCCCCTGTCCCGCGGCGATGAGCAGTTCTTC
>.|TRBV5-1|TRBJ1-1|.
CASSISGGKNTEAFF
TGCGCCAGCAGCATTTCCGGGGGAAAGAACACTGAAGCTTTCTTT
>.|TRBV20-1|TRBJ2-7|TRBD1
CSARVPGTGIEQYF
TGCAGTGCTAGAGTTCCCGGGACAGGGATTGAGCAGTACTTC
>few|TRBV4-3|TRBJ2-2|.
CASSQDLIGVETGELFF
TGCGCCAGCAGCCAAGATCTCATAGGGGTTGAGACCGGGGAGCTGTTTTTT
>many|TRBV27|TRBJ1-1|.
CASSLVGGNTEAFF
TGTGCCAGCAGCTTGGTTGGCGGCAACACTGAAGCTTTCTTT
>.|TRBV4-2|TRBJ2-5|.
CASSQVVGRGETQYF
TGTGCCAGCAGCCAAGTTGTCGGCCGGGGAGAGACCCAGTACTTC
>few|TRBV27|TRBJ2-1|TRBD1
CASRIQGLSYNEQFF
TGTGCCAGCAGAATACAGGGGTTGTCCTACAATGAGCAGTTCTTC
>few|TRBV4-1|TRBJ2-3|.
CASSQGVDGRGVSTDTQYF
TGCGCCAGCAGCCAAGGAGTCGATGGCAGGGGGGTTAGCACAGATACGCAGTATTTT
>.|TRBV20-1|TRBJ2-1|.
CSARDRVRIYNEQFF
TGCAGTGCTAGAGATCGAGTGCGAATCTACAATGAGCAGTTCTTC
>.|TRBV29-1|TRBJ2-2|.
CSVEDTYTGELFF
TGCAGCGTTGAAGATACGTACACCGGGGAGCTGTTTTTT
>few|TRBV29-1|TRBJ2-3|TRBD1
CSVDVTGVTDTQYF
TGCAGCGTTGACGTGACAGGGGTTACAGATACGCAGTATTTT
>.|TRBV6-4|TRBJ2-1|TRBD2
CASSREAGEYNEQFF
TGTGCCAGCAGTCGAGAAGCGGGAGAATACAATGAGCAGTTCTTC
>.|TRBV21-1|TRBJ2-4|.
CASSKATVFPSIQYF
TGTGCCAGCAGCAAAGCCACCGTTTTCCCTAGCATTCAGTACTTC
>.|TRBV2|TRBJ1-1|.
CASSEAGTEEAAFF
TGTGCCAGCAGTGAGGCCGGTACAGAGGAGGCAGCTTTCTTT
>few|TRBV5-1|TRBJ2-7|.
CASSLEASVLYEQYF
TGCGCCAGCAGCTTGGAGGCGTCCGTTTTGTACGAGCAGTACTTC
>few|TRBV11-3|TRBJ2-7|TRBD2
CASSEIGVLAGEVAYEQYF
TGTGCCAGCAGCGAGATAGGGGTACTAGCGGGAGAGGTGGCCTACGAGCAGTACTTC
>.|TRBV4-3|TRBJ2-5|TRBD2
CASSHGASGGTETQYF
TGCGCCAGCAGCCACGGCGCTAGCGGGGGAACGGAGACCCAGTACTTC
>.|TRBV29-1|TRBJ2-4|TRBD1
CSVGTLTQGANIQYF
TGCAGCGTTGGAACTCTGACCCAGGGGGCAAACATTCAGTACTTC
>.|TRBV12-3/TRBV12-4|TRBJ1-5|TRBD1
CAGRVTGANQPQHF
TGTGCCGGCAGGGTGACAGGGGCGAATCAGCCCCAGCATTTT
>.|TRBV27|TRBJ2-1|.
CASSWGSGIYNEQFF
TGTGCCAGCAGTTGGGGTAGCGGTATCTACAATGAGCAGTTCTTC
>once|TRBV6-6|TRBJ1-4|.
CASSYPRENEKLFF
TGTGCCAGCAGTTACCCCCGGGAAAACGAAAAACTGTTTTTT
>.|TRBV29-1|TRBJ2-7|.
CSVEGPETYEQYF
TGCAGCGTTGAAGGACCGGAGACCTACGAGCAGTACTTC
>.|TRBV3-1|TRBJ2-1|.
CASSQEVSPNEQFF
TGTGCCAGCAGCCAAGAAGTTAGCCCCAATGAGCAGTTCTTC
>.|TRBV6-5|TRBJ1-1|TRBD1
CASSWRQGTVTEAFF
TGTGCCAGCAGTTGGAGACAGGGCACGGTCACTGAAGCTTTCTTT